This TCR beta chain was recovered during a study of T-cell memory formation after mild COVID-19. Study-wide results and limits: The CD4+ clones that contracted clustered mainly within CM and EM, and the CD8+ clones concentrated in EMRA. Clones that shrank (day 15 to 85) were balanced CD4/CD8, whereas later expanders leaned CD4+. The authors did not confirm SARS-CoV-2 specificity of second-wave clones peaking day 37.

Per the germline V gene, CDR1 is SNHLY and CDR2 is FYNNEI. The CDR3 runs to 15 residues. The V and J ends lost 9 bases and 3 bases respectively, with 17 bases between them. A remark on this clonotype: Its antigen is not known.

A 5'RACE reaction primed in the constant segment made cDNA libraries of TCR alpha and TCR beta, and these carried sample barcodes and UMIs. Each CDR3 protein gets one entry after TCRdb re-called the 5' RACE reads with MiXCR. The sample has roughly 600,000 distinct CDR3 sequences, approximately 18% seen once; the top ten hold around 12%. The material sequenced was PBMCs or a T cell subset sorted from them (not recorded which). The sequence derives from an adult woman who had mild COVID-19 (a few samples of this study predate the infection). Cell type and time point are not known. The chain links TRBV2 to TRBJ1-4, with D perhaps matching TRBD1 (5 bases). The CDR3 DNA reads as TGTGCCAGTTCAGATACAGGCCGATCTAATGAAAAACTGTTTTTT. This codes for CASSDTGRSNEKLFF.